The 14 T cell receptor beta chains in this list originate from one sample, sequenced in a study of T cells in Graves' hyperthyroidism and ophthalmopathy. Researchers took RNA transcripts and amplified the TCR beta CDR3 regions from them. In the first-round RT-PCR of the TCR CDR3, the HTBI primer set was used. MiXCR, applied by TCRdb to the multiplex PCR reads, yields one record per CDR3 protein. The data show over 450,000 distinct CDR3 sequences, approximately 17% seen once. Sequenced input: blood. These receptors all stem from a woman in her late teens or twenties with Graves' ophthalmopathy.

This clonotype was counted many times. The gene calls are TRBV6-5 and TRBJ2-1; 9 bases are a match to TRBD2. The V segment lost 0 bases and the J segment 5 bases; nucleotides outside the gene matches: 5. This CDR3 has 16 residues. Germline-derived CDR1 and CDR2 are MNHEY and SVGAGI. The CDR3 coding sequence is TGTGCCAGCAGTTACTCAGGGCTAGCGGGACACAATGAGCAGTTCTTC. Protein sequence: CASSYSGLAGHNEQFF.

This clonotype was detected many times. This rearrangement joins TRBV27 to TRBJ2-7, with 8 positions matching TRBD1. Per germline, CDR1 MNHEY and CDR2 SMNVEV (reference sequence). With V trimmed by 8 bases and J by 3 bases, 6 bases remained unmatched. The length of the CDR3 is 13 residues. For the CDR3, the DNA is TGTGCCAGCGGGGGACAGGCGATCTACGAGCAGTACTTC. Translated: CASGGQAIYEQYF.

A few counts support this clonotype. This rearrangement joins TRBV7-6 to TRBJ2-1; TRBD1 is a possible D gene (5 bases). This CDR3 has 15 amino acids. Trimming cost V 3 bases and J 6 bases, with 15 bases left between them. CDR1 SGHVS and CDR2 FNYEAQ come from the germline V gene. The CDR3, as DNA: TGTGCCAGCAGCTTTGGCAGGGAAAAGGGCAATGAGCAGTTCTTC. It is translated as CASSFGREKGNEQFF.

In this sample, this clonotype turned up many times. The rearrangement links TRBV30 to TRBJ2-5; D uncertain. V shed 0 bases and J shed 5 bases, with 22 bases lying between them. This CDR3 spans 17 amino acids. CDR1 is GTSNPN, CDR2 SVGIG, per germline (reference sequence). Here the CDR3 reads CAWSVVSLSLRAETQYF. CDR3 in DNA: TGTGCCTGGAGTGTGGTTTCTTTAAGTCTAAGGGCGGAGACCCAGTACTTC.

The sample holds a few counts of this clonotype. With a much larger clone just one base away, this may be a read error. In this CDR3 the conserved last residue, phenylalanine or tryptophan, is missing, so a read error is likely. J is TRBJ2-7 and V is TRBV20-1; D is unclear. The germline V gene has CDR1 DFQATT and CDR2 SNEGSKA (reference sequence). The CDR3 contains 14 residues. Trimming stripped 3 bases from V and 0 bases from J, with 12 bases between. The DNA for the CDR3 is TGCAGTGCTAGTCTCAGCCAGGTCTCCTACGAGCAGTACCTC. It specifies CSASLSQVSYEQYL.

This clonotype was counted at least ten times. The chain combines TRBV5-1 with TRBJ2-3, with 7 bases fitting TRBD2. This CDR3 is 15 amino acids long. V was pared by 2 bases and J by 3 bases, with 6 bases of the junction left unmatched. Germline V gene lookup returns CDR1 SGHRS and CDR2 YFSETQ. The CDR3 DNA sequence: TGCGCCAGCAGCTTTAGGCGGGGGAAGACAGATACGCAGTATTTT. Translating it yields CASSFRRGKTDTQYF.

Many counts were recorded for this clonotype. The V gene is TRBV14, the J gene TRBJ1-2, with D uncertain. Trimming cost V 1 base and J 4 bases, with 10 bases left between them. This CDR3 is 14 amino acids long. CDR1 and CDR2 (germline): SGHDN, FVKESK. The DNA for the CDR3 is TGTGCCAGCAGCCAAGGGTTGAGCACCTATGGCTACACCTTC. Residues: CASSQGLSTYGYTF.

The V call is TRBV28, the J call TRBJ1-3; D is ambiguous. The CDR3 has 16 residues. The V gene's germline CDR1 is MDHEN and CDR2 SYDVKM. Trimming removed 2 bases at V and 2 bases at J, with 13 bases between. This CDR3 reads CASSLTGEVTGNTIYF. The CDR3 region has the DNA TGTGCCAGCAGTTTAACCGGGGAAGTAACTGGAAACACCATATATTTT. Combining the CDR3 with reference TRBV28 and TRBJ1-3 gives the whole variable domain DVKVTQSSRYLVKRTGEKVFLECVQDMDHENMFWYRQDPGLGLRLIYFSYDVKMKEKGDIPEGYSVSREKKERFSLILESASTNQTSMYLCASSLTGEVTGNTIYFGEGSWLTVV.

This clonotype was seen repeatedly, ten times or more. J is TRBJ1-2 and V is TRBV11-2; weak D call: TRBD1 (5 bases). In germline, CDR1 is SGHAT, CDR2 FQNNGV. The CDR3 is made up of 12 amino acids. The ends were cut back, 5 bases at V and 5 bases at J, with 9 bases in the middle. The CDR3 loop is CASSQGTYGYTF. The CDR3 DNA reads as TGTGCCAGCAGCCAGGGAACTTATGGCTACACCTTC.

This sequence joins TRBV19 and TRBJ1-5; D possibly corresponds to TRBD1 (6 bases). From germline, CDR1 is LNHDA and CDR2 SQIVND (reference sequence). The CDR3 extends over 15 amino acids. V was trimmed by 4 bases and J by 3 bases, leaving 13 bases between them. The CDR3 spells CASSRTVGFNQPQHF. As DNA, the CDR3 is TGTGCCAGTAGTAGGACAGTAGGGTTCAATCAGCCCCAGCATTTT. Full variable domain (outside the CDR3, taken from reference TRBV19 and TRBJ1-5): DGGITQSPKYLFRKEGQNVTLSCEQNLNHDAMYWYRQDPGQGLRLIYYSQIVNDFQKGDIAEGYSVSREKKESFPLTVTSAQKNPTAFYLCASSRTVGFNQPQHFGDGTRLSIL.

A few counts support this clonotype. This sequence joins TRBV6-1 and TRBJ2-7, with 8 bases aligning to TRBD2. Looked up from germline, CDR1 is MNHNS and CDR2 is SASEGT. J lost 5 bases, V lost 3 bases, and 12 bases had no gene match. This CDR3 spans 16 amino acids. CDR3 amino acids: CASSEEAAGGLNEQYF. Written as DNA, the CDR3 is TGTGCCAGCAGTGAGGAGGCGGCGGGAGGTTTGAACGAGCAGTACTTC.

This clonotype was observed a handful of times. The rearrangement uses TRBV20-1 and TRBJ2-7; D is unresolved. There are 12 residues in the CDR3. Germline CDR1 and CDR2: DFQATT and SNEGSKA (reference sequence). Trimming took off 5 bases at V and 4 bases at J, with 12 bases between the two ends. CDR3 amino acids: CSAPTISYEQYF. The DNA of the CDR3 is TGCAGTGCTCCAACCATTTCGTACGAGCAGTACTTC.

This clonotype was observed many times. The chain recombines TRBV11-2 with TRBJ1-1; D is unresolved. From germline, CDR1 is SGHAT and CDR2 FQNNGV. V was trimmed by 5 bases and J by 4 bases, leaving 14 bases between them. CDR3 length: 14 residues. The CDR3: CASSPLGWSTEAFF. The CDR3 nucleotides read TGTGCCAGCAGCCCCCTGGGCTGGAGCACTGAAGCTTTCTTT.

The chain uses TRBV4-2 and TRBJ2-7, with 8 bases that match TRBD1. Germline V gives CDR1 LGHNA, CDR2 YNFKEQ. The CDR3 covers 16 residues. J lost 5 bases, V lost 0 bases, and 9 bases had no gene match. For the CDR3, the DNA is TGTGCCAGCAGCCAAGATTCGAGCAGGGGGCGGAACGAGCAGTACTTC. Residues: CASSQDSSRGRNEQYF.